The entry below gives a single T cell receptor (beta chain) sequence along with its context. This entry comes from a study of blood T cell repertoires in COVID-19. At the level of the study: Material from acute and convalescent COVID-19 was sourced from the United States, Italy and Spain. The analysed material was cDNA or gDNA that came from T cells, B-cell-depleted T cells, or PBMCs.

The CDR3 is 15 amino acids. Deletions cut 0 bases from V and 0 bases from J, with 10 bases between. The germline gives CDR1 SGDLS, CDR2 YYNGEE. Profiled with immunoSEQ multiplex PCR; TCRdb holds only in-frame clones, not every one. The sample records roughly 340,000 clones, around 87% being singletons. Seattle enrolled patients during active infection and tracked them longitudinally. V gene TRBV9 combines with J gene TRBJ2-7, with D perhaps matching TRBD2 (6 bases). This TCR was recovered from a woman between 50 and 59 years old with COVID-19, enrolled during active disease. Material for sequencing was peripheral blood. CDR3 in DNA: TGTGCCAGCAGCGTAGGGGGGGACGGCTCCTACGAGCAGTACTTC. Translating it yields CASSVGGDGSYEQYF.